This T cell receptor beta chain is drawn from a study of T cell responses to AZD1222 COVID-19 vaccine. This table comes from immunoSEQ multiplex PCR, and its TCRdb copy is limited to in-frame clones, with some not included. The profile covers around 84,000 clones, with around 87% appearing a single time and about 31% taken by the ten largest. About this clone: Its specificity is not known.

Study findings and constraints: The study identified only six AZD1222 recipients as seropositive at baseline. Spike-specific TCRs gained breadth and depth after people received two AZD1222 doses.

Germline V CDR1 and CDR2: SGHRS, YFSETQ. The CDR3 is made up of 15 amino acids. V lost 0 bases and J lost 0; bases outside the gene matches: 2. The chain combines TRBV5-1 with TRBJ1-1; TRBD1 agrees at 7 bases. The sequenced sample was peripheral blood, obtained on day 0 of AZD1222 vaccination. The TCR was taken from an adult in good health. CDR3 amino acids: CASSLEGTVNTEAFF. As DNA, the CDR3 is TGCGCCAGCAGCTTGGAGGGGACAGTGAACACTGAAGCTTTCTTT.